This entry lists 10 T cell receptor beta chains sequenced from one sample in a study of molecular identifiers for immune sequencing clone quantification. TCRdb reanalysed the PCR reads using MiXCR and keeps one entry per CDR3 protein. The sample consists of over 550,000 distinct CDR3 sequences, about 25% of them appearing once. Sequenced: naive CD8+ T cells from blood, with Jurkat cell RNA spiked in. Regarding subset: FACS-sorted CD8+CD4-CCR7+CD45RA+ naive T cells. All receptors derive from a human donor in good health. Some libraries in this study had Jurkat cell RNA spiked in.

This clonotype was picked up a small number of times. The genes are TRBV4-1 and TRBJ2-7; 8 nucleotides line up with TRBD1. Per the germline V gene, CDR1 is MGHRA and CDR2 is YSYEKL. After removal of 0 bases from V and 4 bases from J, the junction contained 5 bases not matched to a gene. The CDR3 has 15 residues. The CDR3 coding sequence is TGCGCCAGCAGCCAAGAGCGGACAGGGCCTTACGAGCAGTACTTC. It codes for CASSQERTGPYEQYF.

V gene TRBV9 combines with J gene TRBJ2-7, with 7 bases lining up with TRBD1. There are 16 residues in the CDR3. V shed 0 bases and J 1 base; nucleotides not matched to a gene: 7. Germline V gene sequence: CDR1 SGDLS, CDR2 YYNGEE. CDR3 in amino acids: CASSVGGTAYSYEQYF. CDR3 DNA sequence: TGTGCCAGCAGCGTAGGTGGGACAGCCTATTCCTACGAGCAGTACTTC.

This clonotype was detected many times. The chain links TRBV4-3 to TRBJ2-7; TRBD1 matches at 7 bases. The junction had 7 bases not matched to a gene; V was cut back by 2 bases and J by 3 bases. The length of the CDR3 is 15 residues. Germline V gene data show CDR1 as LGHNA and CDR2 as YSLEER. The CDR3 DNA reads as TGCGCCAGCAGCCAACGAGGACAGGAAGGCTACGAGCAGTACTTC. Amino acids: CASSQRGQEGYEQYF.

The chain is built from TRBV4-2 and TRBJ1-5; TRBD1 matches at 7 bases. Germline lookup yields CDR1 LGHNA and CDR2 YNFKEQ. CDR3 size: 14 residues. With V trimmed by 4 bases and J by 6 bases, 6 bases remained unmatched. CDR3 loop: CASSLGTESQPQHF. CDR3 bases: TGTGCCAGCAGCCTGGGGACAGAGAGTCAGCCCCAGCATTTT.

The table lists this clonotype with many counts. The rearrangement uses TRBV5-5 and TRBJ2-7, with 11 bases that match TRBD1. Germline CDR1 reads SGHKS; CDR2 reads YYEKEE (reference sequence). V lost 0 bases to trimming and J lost 6 bases; unmatched junction nucleotides: 5. CDR3 length: 15 residues. CDR3 residues: CASSLDTGTGGEQYF. The CDR3 nucleotides read TGTGCCAGCAGCTTGGATACCGGGACAGGGGGCGAGCAGTACTTC.

CDR3 coding DNA: TGTGCCAGCAGCTCACTACAAGACGGCCCTAACTACGAGCAGTACTTC. Its protein is CASSSLQDGPNYEQYF. This chain connects TRBV6-5 to TRBJ2-7; unclear D gene. The CDR3 covers 16 residues. The germline V and J ends were trimmed by 6 bases and 3 bases, with 21 bases remaining between them. From germline, CDR1 is MNHEY and CDR2 SVGAGI.

This sequence joins TRBV15 and TRBJ2-3; 10 nucleotides align to TRBD1. The CDR3 has 17 amino acids. Germline CDR1 is LNHNV and CDR2 is YYDKDF (reference sequence). J gave up 4 bases and V 5 bases, and 12 bases lay outside the gene matches. The CDR3 here is CATSGDLTGGDADTQYF. CDR3 DNA: TGTGCCACCAGCGGCGACCTGACAGGGGGCGATGCAGATACGCAGTATTTT.

Comments on this clonotype: This may be a read error: a much more frequent sequence differs by one nucleotide. The chain employs TRBV20-1 and TRBJ2-3; 7 bases agree with TRBD2. With V trimmed by 6 bases and J by 8 bases, 14 bases remained unmatched. This CDR3 has 14 amino acids. Germline lookup yields CDR1 DFQATT and CDR2 SNEGSKA (reference sequence). Written as DNA, the CDR3 is TGCAGTGCCGAGCGGGACCGGGGAAGAGGTACGCAGTATTTT. Translation gives CSAERDRGRGTQYF.

The chain combines TRBV11-2 with TRBJ2-3; TRBD2 matches 8 bases. CDR3 length: 16 residues. CDR1 and CDR2 (germline): SGHAT, FQNNGV. V trimming: 4 bases; J trimming: 2 bases; junction bases outside the gene matches: 8. The CDR3 protein is CASSSLAGINTDTQYF. Here the CDR3 DNA reads TGTGCCAGCAGCTCCTTAGCGGGAATTAACACAGATACGCAGTATTTT.

Turning to this clonotype: The conserved closing phenylalanine or tryptophan is absent in this CDR3, likely reflecting a read error. The chain uses TRBV20-1 and TRBJ2-7, with D perhaps matching TRBD1 (6 bases). CDR3 length: 14 residues. The germline gives CDR1 DFQATT, CDR2 SNEGSKA (reference sequence). V was clipped by 0 bases and J by 4 bases, with 13 bases between them. CDR3 DNA: TGCAGTGCTAGAGATACAGGGCGGGTGTACGAGCAGTACCTC. Translating gives CSARDTGRVYEQYL.